The clone carrying this T cell receptor (beta chain) was detected a few times. The data were obtained in a study of blood T cells in healthy people across ages. It was with a sample-barcoded 5' primer and a J-beta primer mix that a second PCR of roughly 7 to 12 cycles was run. TCRdb re-analysed the 5' RACE reads in MiXCR, keeping a single row per CDR3 protein. The sample lists roughly 1.5 million distinct CDR3 sequences, less than 45% occurring once. From germline, CDR1 is SEHNR and CDR2 FQNEAQ (reference sequence). Between the trimmed V and J ends, which lost 5 bases and 7 bases, there was a span of 21 bases. The CDR3 has 16 amino acids.

Sequenced: blood. This TCR was sampled from a woman under 30 in good health. V and J are TRBV7-9 and TRBJ2-1, with D perhaps being TRBD1 or TRBD2 (7 bases each). The CDR3 reads CASSPQDIQGGNEQFF. The CDR3 DNA reads as TGTGCCAGCAGCCCCCAGGACATCCAGGGGGGGAATGAGCAGTTCTTC.